The 27 T cell receptor beta chains in this list originate from one sample, sequenced in a study of monozygotic twins with inflammatory bowel disease. TCRdb re-called the 5' RACE reads and shows each CDR3 protein once, DNA omitted. This sample's table has about 330,000 distinct CDR3 sequences. The sequencing input was blood. The receptors shown here come from a human donor with ulcerative colitis or Crohn's disease, or a healthy co-twin of an affected twin (not recorded which).

J is TRBJ2-2 and V is TRBV4-3; as DNA is missing, the TRBD2 call by TCRdb cannot be tested. There are 16 residues in the CDR3. Germline V gene data show CDR1 as LGHNA and CDR2 as YSLEER. The CDR3 spells CASSQGTSGVAGELFF.

The rearrangement links TRBV2 to TRBJ1-5; TCRdb returns TRBD1, unconfirmable since there is no DNA. The germline CDR1 and CDR2 sequences are SNHLY and FYNNEI. The CDR3 runs to 15 residues. CDR3 in amino acids: CASSPTGTPKRPQHF.

CDR3 in amino acids: CASSLGGQFRETQYF. This chain uses TRBV5-4 with TRBJ2-5; the D call of TRBD1 rests on TCRdb alone, since no DNA is present to check it. The CDR3 is 15 residues long. The germline V gene has CDR1 SGHNT and CDR2 YYREEE (reference sequence).

The chain combines TRBV19 with TRBJ1-1. Germline values: CDR1 LNHDA, CDR2 SQIVND (reference sequence). The CDR3 has 12 amino acids. CDR3 sequence: CASNGWGIEAFF.

The chain joins TRBV28 to TRBJ2-2; TCRdb lists TRBD1, though no DNA is available to test this call. The germline V gene has CDR1 MDHEN and CDR2 SYDVKM. The CDR3 sequence is 15 residues long. This chain's CDR3 is CASSTRGTNTGELFF.

This chain links TRBV4-1 with TRBJ1-2. This CDR3 has 16 amino acids. CDR1 and CDR2 from the germline V gene are MGHRA and YSYEKL. The CDR3 is CASSQASSDGYYGYTF.

The V gene is TRBV20-1, the J gene TRBJ2-7; TCRdb's assignment of TRBD2 cannot be checked, as there is no DNA. From germline, CDR1 is DFQATT and CDR2 SNEGSKA (reference sequence). CDR3 length: 15 amino acids. CDR3 sequence reads: CSALQTSGSPYEQYF.

The chain employs TRBV7-2 and TRBJ2-3; TCRdb selects TRBD2, and the lack of DNA leaves this call unchecked. CDR3 length equals 15 residues. The germline V gene encodes CDR1 SGHTA and CDR2 FQGNSA. The CDR3: CASSGLAGGPGTQYF.

The CDR3 region is CASSSVTGVNEQFF. The V gene is TRBV11-2, the J gene TRBJ2-1; TCRdb selects TRBD1, and the lack of DNA leaves this call unchecked. The CDR3 is made up of 14 amino acids. The germline V gene encodes CDR1 SGHAT and CDR2 FQNNGV.

The chain has TRBV6-5 and TRBJ2-2; with no DNA, the TCRdb D assignment of TRBD1 cannot be verified. The length of the CDR3 is 12 residues. Germline CDR1 and CDR2: MNHEY and SVGAGI. CDR3 sequence: CASRRGDWELFF.

The genes are TRBV3-1 and TRBJ2-1; TCRdb names TRBD2, which stays unverified in the absence of DNA. The CDR3 is made up of 15 amino acids. The germline CDR1 and CDR2 sequences are LGHDT and YNNKEL (reference sequence). The CDR3 loop reads CASSQRGGLSNEQFF.

This rearrangement joins TRBV15 to TRBJ2-2; TCRdb proposes TRBD1, but this gene call is untestable without DNA. CDR1 LNHNV and CDR2 YYDKDF come from the germline V gene (reference sequence). The CDR3 length is 13 residues. CDR3 amino acids: CATSRRGTGELFF.

This chain uses TRBV7-2 with TRBJ1-3. The CDR3 covers 11 residues. Germline V CDR1 and CDR2: SGHTA, FQGNSA. CDR3 protein: CASSAGNTIYF.

The chain carries TRBV6-5 and TRBJ1-1; checking the TCRdb D call of TRBD1 is not possible without DNA. This CDR3 spans 11 amino acids. CDR1 and CDR2 from the germline V gene are MNHEY and SVGAGI. This chain's CDR3 is CASSYRGEAFF.

The chain recombines TRBV12-3 or TRBV12-4 with TRBJ2-7; there is no DNA to check the TCRdb D call of TRBD2. The CDR3 has 14 residues. The CDR3 loop reads CASNQLGSVREQYF.

The V gene is TRBV6-2 or TRBV6-3, the J gene TRBJ2-3; without DNA, the TCRdb call of TRBD2 cannot be checked. Germline CDR1 MNHEY, CDR2 SVGEGT. The CDR3 is 15 residues long. The CDR3 region is CASSGGLAGLDTQYF.

The gene calls are TRBV5-4 and TRBJ2-1; TCRdb's D gene call, TRBD2, goes unchecked for lack of DNA. This CDR3 has 16 amino acids. Germline V gives CDR1 SGHNT, CDR2 YYREEE (reference sequence). The CDR3 reads CASSLAGTRLNNEQFF.

The rearrangement uses TRBV29-1 and TRBJ2-1; the TRBD1 assignment by TCRdb is unverifiable without DNA. Germline V lookup: CDR1 SQVTM, CDR2 ANQGSEA. The CDR3 spans 13 residues. The CDR3 sequence is CSAGSSSYNEQFF.

V is TRBV7-2 and J is TRBJ2-7; checking the TCRdb D call of TRBD2 is not possible without DNA. The CDR3 is 13 residues long. From germline, CDR1 is SGHTA and CDR2 FQGNSA. The CDR3 here is CASSLLAGYEQYF.

This chain links TRBV12-3 or TRBV12-4 with TRBJ2-1; there is no DNA to check the TCRdb D call of TRBD1. This CDR3 has 15 amino acids. CDR3 sequence: CASRRDRASYNEQFF.

V usage is TRBV19 and J usage is TRBJ1-1; TCRdb's D call, TRBD1, is unchecked because there is no DNA. The CDR3 is made up of 13 amino acids. CDR1 is LNHDA and CDR2 is SQIVND in the germline V gene (reference sequence). The CDR3: CASSMGVGAEAFF. Together with reference TRBV19 and TRBJ1-1, the CDR3 gives the full variable domain: DGGITQSPKYLFRKEGQNVTLSCEQNLNHDAMYWYRQDPGQGLRLIYYSQIVNDFQKGDIAEGYSVSREKKESFPLTVTSAQKNPTAFYLCASSMGVGAEAFFGQGTRLTVV.

The gene calls are TRBV19 and TRBJ1-1; checking the TCRdb D call of TRBD1 is not possible without DNA. Germline lookup yields CDR1 LNHDA and CDR2 SQIVND (reference sequence). The CDR3 has 13 amino acids. CDR3 sequence reads: CGTGGGRNTEAFF.

The chain carries TRBV5-6 and TRBJ2-5; without DNA, the TCRdb call of TRBD2 cannot be checked. In germline, CDR1 is SGHDT, CDR2 YYEEEE. The CDR3 covers 14 residues. CDR3 sequence: CASSGGRAEETQYF.

This chain uses TRBV28 with TRBJ2-7. Looked up from germline, CDR1 is MDHEN and CDR2 is SYDVKM. The CDR3 covers 11 residues. CDR3 protein: CASKQYYEQYF.

The CDR3: CASSYGLISNQPQHF. The rearrangement links TRBV6-2 or TRBV6-3 to TRBJ1-5. The CDR3 runs 15 residues. In germline, CDR1 is MNHEY, CDR2 SVGEGT.

The chain links TRBV20-1 to TRBJ2-1; the D call from TCRdb, TRBD2, cannot be confirmed without DNA. Per the germline V gene, CDR1 is DFQATT and CDR2 is SNEGSKA (reference sequence). CDR3 length: 14 residues. The CDR3 reads CSASPPGLGNEQFF.

The V gene is TRBV20-1, the J gene TRBJ2-1. Germline assignment: CDR1 DFQATT and CDR2 SNEGSKA (reference sequence). The CDR3 is 14 amino acids. The chain's CDR3 is CSARPGLLNNEQFF.